The clone carrying this T cell receptor beta chain appeared a single time. What it binds is not known. These data originate in a study of cytomegalovirus exposure and HLA in healthy donors. General study points: Among TCR beta chains, those listed as cytomegalovirus-associated numbered about 150. Follow-up analysis seemed to connect common viral pathogens with several of the most significant clusters identified.

The PCR ran on 60 Vbeta and 13 Jbeta primers. Sequencing was performed with immunoSEQ multiplex PCR; in TCRdb, only in-frame clones are kept and a portion is missing. The data show roughly 100,000 clones, with 77% seen just once and roughly 9.3% held by the top ten. This TCR derives from a male donor in good health and CMV-seropositive. Specimen: PBMCs.

Here the CDR3 reads CASTGGKRNQPQHF. As DNA, the CDR3 is TGTGCCAGCACAGGGGGCAAAAGAAATCAGCCCCAGCATTTT. The chain is built from TRBV21-1 and TRBJ1-5; TRBD1 was called by the table and not checked on the DNA. TRBV21-1 is tagged as a pseudogene. The CDR3 extends over 14 amino acids.